The sequence of this T cell receptor beta chain was determined in a study of T cell repertoires in cytomegalovirus infection. Study details: Researchers turned to recently identified HLA-C-restricted CMV epitopes as well as well-studied HLA-B-restricted ones.

With 6 bases removed from V and 2 bases from J, the gap between germline ends came to 11 bases. This CDR3 comprises 14 residues. CDR1 and CDR2 from the germline V gene are DFQATT and SNEGSKA (reference sequence). This clonotype was detected a few times. The antigen is unknown. MiXCR, run by TCRdb on the reads, gives a single entry per CDR3 protein. The sample records 200,000 or so distinct CDR3 sequences, 35% to 40% being singletons. This sequence originates from a human donor in good health (CMV status not recorded). Some clones in this sample may be carry-over from other donors' samples. Sequenced here: CD8+ T cells from cultured PBMCs, sampled from culture after CMV antigen stimulation. The V gene is TRBV20-1, the J gene TRBJ2-6; maybe TRBD1 (6 bases). CDR3 region: CSAKNRAGANVLTF. CDR3 coding DNA: TGCAGTGCCAAAAACAGGGCTGGGGCCAACGTCCTGACTTTC.